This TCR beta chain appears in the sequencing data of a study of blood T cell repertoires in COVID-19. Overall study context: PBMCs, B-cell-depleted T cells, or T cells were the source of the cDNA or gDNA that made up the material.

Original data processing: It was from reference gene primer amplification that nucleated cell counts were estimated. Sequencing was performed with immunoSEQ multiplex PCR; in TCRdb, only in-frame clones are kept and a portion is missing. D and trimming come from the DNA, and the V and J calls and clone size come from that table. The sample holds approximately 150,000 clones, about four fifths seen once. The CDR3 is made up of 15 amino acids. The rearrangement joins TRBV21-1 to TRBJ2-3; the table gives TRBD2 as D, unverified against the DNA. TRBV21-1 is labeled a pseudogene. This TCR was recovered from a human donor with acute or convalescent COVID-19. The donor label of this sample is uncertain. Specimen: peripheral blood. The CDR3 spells CASSKPSSSTDTQYF. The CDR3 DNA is TGTGCCAGCAGCAAACCTAGCTCGTCCACAGATACGCAGTATTTT.